Shown below are 14 T cell receptor beta chains from a single sample sequenced in a study of cytomegalovirus exposure and HLA in healthy donors. PCR was performed using 60 Vbeta and 13 Jbeta primers. TCRdb keeps only in-frame clones here, not all; method: immunoSEQ multiplex PCR. The profile shows 150,000 to 200,000 clones, around 78% of them singletons. The material sequenced was PBMCs. Receptors originate from a man aged 18 to 29 in good health and CMV-seronegative.

The chain couples TRBV28 to TRBJ2-4, with 10 positions matching TRBD1. The V gene end was trimmed by 6 bases and the J gene end by 1 base; junction bases not matched to a gene: 18. Per germline, CDR1 MDHEN and CDR2 SYDVKM. CDR3 length: 20 amino acids. CDR3 residues: CASSQIYDRGLVGAKNIQYF. The CDR3 nucleotides are TGTGCCAGCAGCCAAATCTACGACAGGGGGCTGGTCGGCGCCAAAAACATTCAGTACTTC.

Turning to this clone: This CDR3 is missing its conserved last phenylalanine or tryptophan, likely due to a read error. The CDR3 here is CASSDQDRLSAPLHL. The CDR3 coding sequence is TGTGCCAGCAGTGACCAGGACAGGTTGTCGGCACCCCTCCACCTT. The J gene is TRBJ1-6, the V gene TRBV6-1, with 7 bases fitting TRBD1. J lost 11 bases, V lost 3 bases, and 10 bases had no gene match. The CDR3 runs 15 residues. CDR1 and CDR2 from the germline V gene are MNHNS and SASEGT.

The chain combines TRBV7-2 with TRBJ2-7, with D maybe TRBD1 (6 bases). The CDR3 is 15 residues long. The V end lost 5 bases, the J end lost 3 bases, and 17 bases lay between the germline ends. Germline V gene sequence: CDR1 SGHTA, CDR2 FQGNSA. CDR3 nucleotide sequence: TGTGCCAGCAGCCACCGGGACACAGCGTTCTACGAGCAGTACTTC. It is translated as CASSHRDTAFYEQYF.

This chain links TRBV2 with TRBJ2-3; 14 positions agree with TRBD2. V shed 6 bases and J 6 bases; nucleotides not matched to a gene: 5. This CDR3 is 15 amino acids long. Germline V lookup: CDR1 SNHLY, CDR2 FYNNEI. The CDR3 DNA reads as TGTGCCAGCAGGGGACTAGCGGGAGTATCGGATACGCAGTATTTT. This translates into CASRGLAGVSDTQYF.

This clone was detected only a few times. V is TRBV7-9 and J is TRBJ2-3; 8 nucleotides align to TRBD1. V gave up 5 bases and J gave up 3 bases; unmatched junction bases: 7. Germline V gene data show CDR1 as SEHNR and CDR2 as FQNEAQ (reference sequence). The CDR3 has 15 amino acids. DNA for the CDR3: TGTGCCAGCAGCGCCCACCAGGGGGCGACAGATACGCAGTATTTT. Its translation is CASSAHQGATDTQYF. Drawing the rest from reference TRBV7-9 and TRBJ2-3, the complete variable domain is DTGVSQNPRHKITKRGQNVTFRCDPISEHNRLYWYRQTLGQGPEFLTYFQNEAQLEKSRLLSDRFSAERPKGSFSTLEIQRTEQGDSAMYLCASSAHQGATDTQYFGPGTRLTVL.

The chain employs TRBV29-1 and TRBJ2-7; a weak D match, TRBD2 (6 bases). V was cut by 6 bases and J by 2 bases, with 14 bases left in between. This CDR3 contains 13 residues. Germline assignment: CDR1 SQVTM and CDR2 ANQGSEA. For the CDR3, the DNA is TGCAGCGTAGTTTCGGGGACTCCCTACGAGCAGTACTTC. Amino acid sequence: CSVVSGTPYEQYF.

V usage is TRBV27 and J usage is TRBJ2-1, with D uncertain. The V gene's germline CDR1 is MNHEY and CDR2 SMNVEV (reference sequence). This CDR3 is 15 amino acids long. With 4 bases removed from V and 1 base from J, the gap between germline ends came to 11 bases. The CDR3 bases are TGTGCCAGCAGTTCCCGCGGTCCGTCCTACAATGAGCAGTTCTTC. Translated: CASSSRGPSYNEQFF.

The genes are TRBV15 and TRBJ1-5, with 8 bases fitting TRBD1. CDR1 and CDR2 from the germline V gene are LNHNV and YYDKDF (reference sequence). The CDR3 consists of 15 residues. Trimming at V came to 3 bases and at J to 1 base, leaving 2 bases not matched to a gene. The CDR3 nucleotides are TGTGCCACCAGCAGGGACAGGGCCAGCAATCAGCCCCAGCATTTT. It is translated as CATSRDRASNQPQHF.

The gene calls are TRBV6-4 and TRBJ2-3; TRBD2 might be the D (7 bases). Germline V CDR1 and CDR2: MRHNA, SNTAGT. V was shortened by 3 bases and J by 2 bases, with 12 bases between the two germline ends. This CDR3 comprises 15 residues. This CDR3 is CASSDYRGATDTQYF. The CDR3, as DNA: TGTGCCAGCAGTGATTACCGGGGGGCCACAGATACGCAGTATTTT.

A few counts support this clone. The CDR3 loop reads CASGRGGLFPLHF. CDR3 coding DNA: TGTGCCAGCGGTCGAGGGGGCCTGTTTCCCCTCCACTTT. This chain connects TRBV28 to TRBJ1-6; TRBD1 matches at 7 bases. CDR1 and CDR2 from the germline V gene are MDHEN and SYDVKM. The CDR3 length is 13 residues. V gave up 8 bases and J gave up 13 bases; unmatched junction bases: 11.

Notes on this clone: One end of the junction fails to match germline, which may point to a read error. J is TRBJ2-5 and V is TRBV9; TRBD1 is a possible D gene (5 bases). Germline V gene sequence: CDR1 SGDLS, CDR2 YYNGEE. The CDR3 covers 14 residues. DNA of the CDR3: TGTGCCAGCAGCGTAGAAGGACATCTAGAGGCCCAGTACTTC. Its protein product is CASSVEGHLEAQYF. Variable domain in full (rest from reference TRBV9 and TRBJ2-5): DSGVTQTPKHLITATGQRVTLRCSPRSGDLSVYWYQQSLDQGLQFLIQYYNGEERAKGNILERFSAQQFPDLHSELNLSSLELGDSALYFCASSVEGHLEAQYFGPGTRLLVL.

This clone was found a few times. This sequence joins TRBV27 and TRBJ2-1; D gene uncertain. CDR1 and CDR2 from the germline V gene are MNHEY and SMNVEV (reference sequence). The length of the CDR3 is 11 residues. Between the trimmed V and J ends, which lost 7 bases and 4 bases, there was a span of 5 bases. CDR3 sequence reads: CASTRYNEQFF. In nucleotides, the CDR3 is TGTGCCAGCACCAGATACAATGAGCAGTTCTTC.

The CDR3 DNA follows: TGTGCCAGCAGTTTATGGTTGTCTAGGAGGGGTGGAGGGGAGACCCAGTACTTC. Encoded protein: CASSLWLSRRGGGETQYF. The gene calls are TRBV27 and TRBJ2-5, with D perhaps matching TRBD2 (6 bases). Germline CDR1 and CDR2: MNHEY and SMNVEV (reference sequence). The CDR3 is made up of 18 amino acids. V was pared by 1 base and J by 5 bases, with 23 bases between.

This chain uses TRBV2 with TRBJ2-7; 9 nucleotides agree with TRBD1. Trimming took 6 bases from V and 5 from J; bases not matched to a gene: 11. The CDR3 loop spans 15 amino acids. From germline, CDR1 is SNHLY and CDR2 FYNNEI. The CDR3 DNA follows: TGTGCCAGCAGCGGGACCGGGACAGGGTTAGACGAGCAGTACTTC. It yields the protein CASSGTGTGLDEQYF. Full variable domain (rest looked up from reference TRBV2 and TRBJ2-7): EPEVTQTPSHQVTQMGQEVILRCVPISNHLYFYWYRQILGQKVEFLVSFYNNEISEKSEIFDDQFSVERPDGSNFTLKIRSTKLEDSAMYFCASSGTGTGLDEQYFGPGTRLTVT.